Sequencing of this TCR beta chain was carried out in a study of blood T cell repertoires in COVID-19. CDR3 length: 14 residues. CDR1 is SGHRS, CDR2 YFSETQ, per germline. V lost 2 bases, J lost 3 bases, and 11 bases lay in between. Of note for this clone: The sample holds other DNA sequences that translate to the same CDR3.

Only in-frame clones appear in the TCRdb table, and some are missing; sequencing was by immunoSEQ multiplex PCR. Here the sample spans 50,000 or so clones, around 86% being singletons. This receptor was identified in a man aged 45 to 65 with active COVID-19. Sequencing used peripheral blood. The rearrangement links TRBV5-1 to TRBJ1-1; D remains unclear. The CDR3 protein is CASSLDPEDTEAFF. The DNA for the CDR3 is TGCGCCAGCAGCTTAGACCCTGAGGACACTGAAGCTTTCTTT.